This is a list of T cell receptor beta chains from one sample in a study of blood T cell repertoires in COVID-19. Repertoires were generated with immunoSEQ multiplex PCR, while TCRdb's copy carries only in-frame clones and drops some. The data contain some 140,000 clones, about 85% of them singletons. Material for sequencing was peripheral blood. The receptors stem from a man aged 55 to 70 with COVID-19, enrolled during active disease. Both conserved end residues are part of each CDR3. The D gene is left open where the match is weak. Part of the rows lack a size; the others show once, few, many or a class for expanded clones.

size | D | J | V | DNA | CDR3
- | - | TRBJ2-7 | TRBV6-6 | TGTGCCAGCAGAACGGGGTCCACCTACGAGCAGTACTTC | CASRTGSTYEQYF
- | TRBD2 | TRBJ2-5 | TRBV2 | TGTGCCAGCACGGGCGGGAGGCAAGAGACCCAGTACTTC | CASTGGRQETQYF
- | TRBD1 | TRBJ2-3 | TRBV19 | TGTGCCAGTAGTACCGAGACAGGGATCAGAGGAGATACGCAGTATTTT | CASSTETGIRGDTQYF
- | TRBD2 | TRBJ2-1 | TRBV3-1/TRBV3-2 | TGTGCCAGCAGCACCAGGAATAGCGGGAGGATATACAATGAGCAGTTCTTC | CASSTRNSGRIYNEQFF
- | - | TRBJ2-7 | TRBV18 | TGTGCCAGCTCACCACCCGGGAAGAGCGAGCAGTACTTC | CASSPPGKSEQYF
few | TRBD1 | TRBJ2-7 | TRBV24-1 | TGTGCCACCAGTGATCCCGGGACAGGGGGCTACGAGCAGTACTTC | CATSDPGTGGYEQYF
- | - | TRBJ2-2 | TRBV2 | TGTGCCAGCTCTCGAGATTTCACCGGGGAGCTGTTTTTT | CASSRDFTGELFF
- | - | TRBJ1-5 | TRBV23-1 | TGCGCCAGCAGTCACGAAGACCCCGGGCAGCCCCAGCATTTT | CASSHEDPGQPQHF
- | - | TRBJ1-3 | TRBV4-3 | TGCGCCAGCAGCCAAGCACTCGATAGTGCCGGAAACACCATATATTTT | CASSQALDSAGNTIYF
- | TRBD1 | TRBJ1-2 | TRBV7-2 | TGTGCCAGCAGCCTCAGGGGGCTTGGCTATGGCTACACCTTC | CASSLRGLGYGYTF
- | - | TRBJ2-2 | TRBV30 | TGTGCCTGGAGTGTTATTCTCAGGGGTCCAAATGTGAACACCGGGGAGCTGTTTTTT | CAWSVILRGPNVNTGELFF
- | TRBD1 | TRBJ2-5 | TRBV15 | TGTGCCACCAGCAGAGATTTGGGACAGCCCCTCCAAGAGACCCAGTACTTC | CATSRDLGQPLQETQYF
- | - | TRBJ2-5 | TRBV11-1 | TGTGCCAGCAGCCTAAACCAAGAGACCCAGTACTTC | CASSLNQETQYF
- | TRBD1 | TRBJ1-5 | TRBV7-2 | TGTGCCAGCAGCGAACAAGGGACAGGGGGCAATCAGCCCCAGCATTTT | CASSEQGTGGNQPQHF
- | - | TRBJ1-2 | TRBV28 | TGTGCCAGCAGTTTTAGTATCGGGGGGTCTAACTATGGCTACACCTTC | CASSFSIGGSNYGYTF
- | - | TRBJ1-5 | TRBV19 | TGTGCCAGTAGTACTGAAGGGACAACAGTCCCTCAGCCCCAGCATTTT | CASSTEGTTVPQPQHF
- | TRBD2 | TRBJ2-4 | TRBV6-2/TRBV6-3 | TGTGCCAGCAGTTCCCCGGGAGGTCGACTAGCGGAGACCAAAAACATTCAGTACTTC | CASSSPGGRLAETKNIQYF
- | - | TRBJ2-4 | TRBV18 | TGTGCCAGCTCATCTTCAGGGATAGCCAAAAACATTCAGTACTTC | CASSSSGIAKNIQYF
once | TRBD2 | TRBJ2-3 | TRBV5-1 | TGCGCCAGCAGCGTCGGACTAGCCAGAGATACGCAGTATTTT | CASSVGLARDTQYF
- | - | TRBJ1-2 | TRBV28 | TGTGCCAGCAGTTTACACGGGGGAGGGTATGGCTACACCTTC | CASSLHGGGYGYTF
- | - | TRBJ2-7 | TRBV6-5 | TGTGCCAGCAGCCCACCTACCTACGAGCAGTACTTC | CASSPPTYEQYF
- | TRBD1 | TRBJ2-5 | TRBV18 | TGTGCCAGCTCACCGAACAGGGGAGAGACCCAGTACTTC | CASSPNRGETQYF
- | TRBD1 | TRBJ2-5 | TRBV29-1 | TGCAGCGTAAGACAGGGGATACGAGAGACCCAGTACTTC | CSVRQGIRETQYF
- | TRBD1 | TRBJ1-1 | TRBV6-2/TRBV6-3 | TGTGCCAGCAGTTACCCTTACAGGGGCGTGCACACTGAAGCTTTCTTT | CASSYPYRGVHTEAFF
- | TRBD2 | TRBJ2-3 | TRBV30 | TGTGCCTGGAGTGTAGATCTAGCGGCGAACACAGATACGCAGTATTTT | CAWSVDLAANTDTQYF
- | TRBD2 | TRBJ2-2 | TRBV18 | TGTGCCAGCTCACCTGCCCCGGGACTAGCGGGATTCACCGGGGAGCTGTTTTTT | CASSPAPGLAGFTGELFF
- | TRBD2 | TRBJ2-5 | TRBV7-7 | TGTGCTAGCAGCCGAAGCGGGGGGCCCGCAGAGACCCAGTACTTC | CASSRSGGPAETQYF
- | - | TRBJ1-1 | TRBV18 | TGTGCCAGCTCACCCCCGGTTGGAGTTGAAGCTTTCTTT | CASSPPVGVEAFF
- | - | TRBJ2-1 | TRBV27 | TGTGCCAGCAGTCCCTCCAGGGGATTAGAGCAGTTCTTC | CASSPSRGLEQFF
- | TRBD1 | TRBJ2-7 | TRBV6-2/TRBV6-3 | TGTGCCAGCAGTCCAAACCGACAGGGGAAAGAGCAGTACTTC | CASSPNRQGKEQYF
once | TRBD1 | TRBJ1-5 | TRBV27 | TGTGCCAGCACCCCGACAGGGCCTAATCAGCCCCAGCATTTT | CASTPTGPNQPQHF
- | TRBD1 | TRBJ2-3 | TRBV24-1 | TGTGCCACCAGTGATAATACAGGGGGAACAGATACGCAGTATTTT | CATSDNTGGTDTQYF
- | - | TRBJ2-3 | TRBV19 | TGTGCCAGTAGCCTCGGGATCCACACAGATACGCAGTATTTT | CASSLGIHTDTQYF
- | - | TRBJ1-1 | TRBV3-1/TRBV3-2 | TGTGCCAGCAGCCGACAGGCTGAAGCTTTCTTT | CASSRQAEAFF
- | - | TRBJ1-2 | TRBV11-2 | TGTGCCAGCAGCCGGAGGGTCAACTATGGCTACACCTTC | CASSRRVNYGYTF
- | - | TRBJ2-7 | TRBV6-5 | TGTGCCAGCAGGCAAGAAGACGGAGCCTACGAGCAGTACTTC | CASRQEDGAYEQYF
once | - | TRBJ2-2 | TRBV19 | TGTGCCAGTAGTATTAGGGGGTCGAGCACCGGGGAGCTGTTTTTT | CASSIRGSSTGELFF
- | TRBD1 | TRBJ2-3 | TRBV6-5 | TGTGCCAGCAGAAACAGGGGAACAGATACGCAGTATTTT | CASRNRGTDTQYF
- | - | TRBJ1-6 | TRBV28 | TGTGCCAGCTTCAGGAATCGAAATTCACCCCTCCACTTT | CASFRNRNSPLHF
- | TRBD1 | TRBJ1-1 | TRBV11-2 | TGTGCCAGCAGACGAAGGGACAGGGGGGGCATGAACACTGAAGCTTTCTTT | CASRRRDRGGMNTEAFF
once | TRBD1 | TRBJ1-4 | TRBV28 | TGTGCCAGCATCTCCGGGACAGATGAAAAACTGTTTTTT | CASISGTDEKLFF
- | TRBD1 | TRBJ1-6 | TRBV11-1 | TGTGCCAGCAGCCTGGGGACAGGCTATAATTCACCCCTCCACTTT | CASSLGTGYNSPLHF
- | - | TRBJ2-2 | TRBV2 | TGTGCCAGCCTGGACAAGTCTAACACCGGGGAGCTGTTTTTT | CASLDKSNTGELFF
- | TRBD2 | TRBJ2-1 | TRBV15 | TGTGCCACCAGCAGAGATCAGGGACTAGCGGTATACAATGAGCAGTTCTTC | CATSRDQGLAVYNEQFF
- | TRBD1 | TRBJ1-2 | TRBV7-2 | TGTGCCAGCAGCTTAATTTTGACAGGGAACCCCTATGGCTACACCTTC | CASSLILTGNPYGYTF
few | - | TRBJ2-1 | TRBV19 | TGTGCCAGTAGCCGGACAGGGACTAACAATGAGCAGTTCTTC | CASSRTGTNNEQFF
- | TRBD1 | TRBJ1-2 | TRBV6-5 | TGTGCCAGCAGTTCAGGGGGCCCCACAATTTACTATGGCTACACCTTC | CASSSGGPTIYYGYTF
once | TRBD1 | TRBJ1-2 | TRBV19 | TGTGCCAGTACGGAACAGGGGGCTCGGGGCTACACCTTC | CASTEQGARGYTF
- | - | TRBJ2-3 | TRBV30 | TGTGCCTGGAGTGTAGTACCGGGATATACGCAGTATTTT | CAWSVVPGYTQYF
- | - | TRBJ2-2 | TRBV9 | TGTGCCAGCAGCCCCTCCGCGTCACCGAACACCGGGGAGCTGTTTTTT | CASSPSASPNTGELFF
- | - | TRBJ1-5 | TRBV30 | TGTGCCTGGAGTCTACAGGACAATCAGCCCCAGCATTTT | CAWSLQDNQPQHF
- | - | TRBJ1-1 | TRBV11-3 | TGTGCCAGCAGCTTCGGGGGGACTGCTGAAGCTTTCTTT | CASSFGGTAEAFF